This T cell receptor (beta chain) was captured in a study of T cell responses to AZD1222 COVID-19 vaccine. About the study: Researchers grouped second doses given at about 4 or about 12 weeks into one pool.

Concerning this clone: Its cognate antigen is unknown.

Assay used: immunoSEQ multiplex PCR; TCRdb lists only in-frame clones, some missing. This table holds about 150,000 clones, 91% found once. Germline V lookup: CDR1 MNHEY, CDR2 SVGEGT. This CDR3 spans 17 amino acids. J lost 5 bases, V lost 3 bases, and 8 bases had no gene match. Whole-study findings and limits: Researchers report vaccine-associated CD4 TCRs spanning spike, with dominance at 160-218 and 743-854. No repertoire was sampled before or during the peak T cell response, only after it.

This sequence originates from an adult in good health. This chain connects TRBV6-2 or TRBV6-3 to TRBJ2-3, with 13 bases that match TRBD2. Sample: peripheral blood, taken on day 0 of AZD1222 vaccination. The CDR3 region is CASSYRTSGRRGDTQYF. In DNA, the CDR3 is TGTGCCAGCAGTTATCGGACTAGCGGGAGACGGGGAGATACGCAGTATTTT.